This TCR beta chain emerged from a study of blood T cell repertoires in COVID-19. The CDR3 sequence is 15 residues long. Trimming shortened V by 4 bases and J by 8 bases, and 19 bases separated the two germline ends. Germline V gives CDR1 SGHNT, CDR2 YYREEE (reference sequence). Method: immunoSEQ multiplex PCR; TCRdb's copy keeps in-frame clones and lacks some. This sample has a few hundred thousand clones, with roughly 84% found just once. The specimen sequenced was peripheral blood. V usage is TRBV5-4 and J usage is TRBJ2-1; tentative D call: TRBD1 (8 bases). The receptor's source is a man aged 40-49 years with active or convalescent COVID-19. The CDR3 DNA reads TGTGCCAGCAGCCCCGACAGGGGAGGGTACGATGAGCAGTTCTTC. Protein sequence: CASSPDRGGYDEQFF.